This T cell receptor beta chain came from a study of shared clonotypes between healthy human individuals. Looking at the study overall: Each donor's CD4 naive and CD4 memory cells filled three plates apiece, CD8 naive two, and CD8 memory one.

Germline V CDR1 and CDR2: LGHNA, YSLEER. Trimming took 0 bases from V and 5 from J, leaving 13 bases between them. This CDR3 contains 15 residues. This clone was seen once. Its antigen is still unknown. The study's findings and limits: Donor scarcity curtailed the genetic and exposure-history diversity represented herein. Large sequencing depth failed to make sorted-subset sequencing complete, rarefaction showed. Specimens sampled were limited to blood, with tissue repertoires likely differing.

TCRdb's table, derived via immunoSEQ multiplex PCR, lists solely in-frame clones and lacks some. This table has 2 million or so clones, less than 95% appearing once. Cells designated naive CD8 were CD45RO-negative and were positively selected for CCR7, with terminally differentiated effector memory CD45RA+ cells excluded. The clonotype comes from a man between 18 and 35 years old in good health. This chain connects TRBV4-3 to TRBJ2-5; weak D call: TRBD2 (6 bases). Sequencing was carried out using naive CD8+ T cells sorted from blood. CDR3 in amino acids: CASSQERGTFETQYF. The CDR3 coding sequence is TGCGCCAGCAGCCAAGAGCGCGGGACGTTCGAGACCCAGTACTTC.